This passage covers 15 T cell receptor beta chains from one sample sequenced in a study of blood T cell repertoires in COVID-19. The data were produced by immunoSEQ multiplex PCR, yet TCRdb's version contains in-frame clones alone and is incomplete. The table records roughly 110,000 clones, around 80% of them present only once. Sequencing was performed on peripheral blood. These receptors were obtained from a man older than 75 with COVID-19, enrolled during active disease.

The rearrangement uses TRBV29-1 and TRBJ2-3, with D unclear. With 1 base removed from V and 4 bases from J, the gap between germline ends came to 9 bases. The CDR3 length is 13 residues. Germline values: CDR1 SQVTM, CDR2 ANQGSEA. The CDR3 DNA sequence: TGCAGCGTTGAAGGAACGGCGGCAGATACGCAGTATTTT. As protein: CSVEGTAADTQYF.

Here the CDR3 DNA reads TGTGCCAGCAGCTTTCGGTTTAGCGGGGCAAATGAGCAGTTCTTC. This sequence encodes CASSFRFSGANEQFF. The rearrangement links TRBV5-6 to TRBJ2-1; TRBD2 agrees at 8 bases. V lost 2 bases, J lost 7 bases, and 8 bases stayed unmatched. Germline lookup yields CDR1 SGHDT and CDR2 YYEEEE. The CDR3 length is 15 residues.

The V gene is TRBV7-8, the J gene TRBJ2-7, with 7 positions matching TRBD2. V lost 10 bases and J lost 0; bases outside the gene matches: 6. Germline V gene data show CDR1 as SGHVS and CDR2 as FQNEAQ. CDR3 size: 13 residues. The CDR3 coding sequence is TGTGCCACCTCTAGCGGATTCTCCTACGAGCAGTACTTC. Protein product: CATSSGFSYEQYF. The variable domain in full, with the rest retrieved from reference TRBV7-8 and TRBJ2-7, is GAGVSQSPRYKVAKRGQDVALRCDPISGHVSLFWYQQALGQGPEFLTYFQNEAQLDKSGLPSDRFFAERPEGSVSTLKIQRTQQEDSAVYLCATSSGFSYEQYFGPGTRLTVT.

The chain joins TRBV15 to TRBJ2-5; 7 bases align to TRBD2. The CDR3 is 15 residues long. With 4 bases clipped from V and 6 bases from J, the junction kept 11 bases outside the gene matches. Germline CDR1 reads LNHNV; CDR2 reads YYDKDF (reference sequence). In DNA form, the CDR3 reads TGTGCCACCAGCAACCTAGGCGGGAGTGGGAAGACCCAGTACTTC. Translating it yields CATSNLGGSGKTQYF.

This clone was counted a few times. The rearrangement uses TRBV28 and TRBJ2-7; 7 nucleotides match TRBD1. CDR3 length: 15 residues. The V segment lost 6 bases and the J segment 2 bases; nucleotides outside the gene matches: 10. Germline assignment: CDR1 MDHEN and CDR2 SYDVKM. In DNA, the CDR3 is TGTGCCAGCAGACGGGGACAGCTCTTAACCTACGAGCAGTACTTC. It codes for CASRRGQLLTYEQYF. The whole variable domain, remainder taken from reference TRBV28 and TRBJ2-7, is DVKVTQSSRYLVKRTGEKVFLECVQDMDHENMFWYRQDPGLGLRLIYFSYDVKMKEKGDIPEGYSVSREKKERFSLILESASTNQTSMYLCASRRGQLLTYEQYFGPGTRLTVT.

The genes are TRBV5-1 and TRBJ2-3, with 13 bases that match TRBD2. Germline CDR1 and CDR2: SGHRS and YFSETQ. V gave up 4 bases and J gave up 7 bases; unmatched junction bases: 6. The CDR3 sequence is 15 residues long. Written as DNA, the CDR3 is TGCGCCAGCAGCCAGACTAGCGGGAGGTTATATACGCAGTATTTT. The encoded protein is CASSQTSGRLYTQYF.

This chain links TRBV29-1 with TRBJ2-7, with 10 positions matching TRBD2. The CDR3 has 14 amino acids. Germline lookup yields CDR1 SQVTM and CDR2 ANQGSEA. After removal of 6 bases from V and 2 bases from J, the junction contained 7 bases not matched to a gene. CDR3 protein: CSVLGTSEAYEQYF. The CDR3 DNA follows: TGCAGCGTCCTCGGGACTAGCGAAGCCTACGAGCAGTACTTC.

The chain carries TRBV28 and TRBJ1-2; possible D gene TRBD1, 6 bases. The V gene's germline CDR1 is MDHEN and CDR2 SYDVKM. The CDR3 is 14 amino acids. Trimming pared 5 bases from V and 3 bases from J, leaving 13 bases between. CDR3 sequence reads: CASSPGGQDYGYTF. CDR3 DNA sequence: TGTGCCAGCAGTCCCGGGGGGCAGGACTATGGCTACACCTTC.

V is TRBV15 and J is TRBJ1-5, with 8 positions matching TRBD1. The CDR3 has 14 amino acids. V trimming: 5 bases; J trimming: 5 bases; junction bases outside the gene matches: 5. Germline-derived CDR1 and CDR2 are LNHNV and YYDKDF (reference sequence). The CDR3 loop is CATSQGQGYQPQHF. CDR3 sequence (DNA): TGTGCCACCAGCCAAGGACAGGGATATCAGCCCCAGCATTTT.

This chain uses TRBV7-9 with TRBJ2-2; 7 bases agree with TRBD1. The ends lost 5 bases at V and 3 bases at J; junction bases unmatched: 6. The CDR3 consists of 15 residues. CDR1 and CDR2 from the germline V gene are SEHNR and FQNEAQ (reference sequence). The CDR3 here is CASSTGTEDTGELFF. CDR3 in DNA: TGTGCCAGCAGCACTGGGACAGAGGACACCGGGGAGCTGTTTTTT.

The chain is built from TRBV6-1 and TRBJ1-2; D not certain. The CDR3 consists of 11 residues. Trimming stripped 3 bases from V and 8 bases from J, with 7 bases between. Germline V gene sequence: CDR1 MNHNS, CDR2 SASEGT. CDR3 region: CASSDFLGYTF. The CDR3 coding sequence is TGTGCCAGCAGTGATTTCTTGGGCTACACCTTC.

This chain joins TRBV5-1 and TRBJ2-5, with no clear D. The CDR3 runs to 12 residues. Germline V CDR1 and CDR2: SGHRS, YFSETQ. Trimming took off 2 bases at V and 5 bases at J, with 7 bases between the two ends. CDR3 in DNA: TGCGCCAGCAGCTTAACTCGCGAGACCCAGTACTTC. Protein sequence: CASSLTRETQYF.

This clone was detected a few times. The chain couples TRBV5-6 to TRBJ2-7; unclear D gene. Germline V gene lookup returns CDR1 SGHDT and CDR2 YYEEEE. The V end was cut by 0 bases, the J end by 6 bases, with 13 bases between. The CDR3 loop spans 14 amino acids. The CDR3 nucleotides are TGTGCCAGCAGCTTGGGAGCTCCGCAAATCGAGCAGTACTTC. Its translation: CASSLGAPQIEQYF.

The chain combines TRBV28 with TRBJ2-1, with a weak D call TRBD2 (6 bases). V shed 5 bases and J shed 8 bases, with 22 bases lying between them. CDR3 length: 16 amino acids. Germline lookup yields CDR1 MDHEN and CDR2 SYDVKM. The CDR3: CASSPGSLGRRDEQFF. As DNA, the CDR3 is TGTGCCAGCAGTCCCGGGAGTCTAGGCCGGCGGGATGAGCAGTTCTTC.

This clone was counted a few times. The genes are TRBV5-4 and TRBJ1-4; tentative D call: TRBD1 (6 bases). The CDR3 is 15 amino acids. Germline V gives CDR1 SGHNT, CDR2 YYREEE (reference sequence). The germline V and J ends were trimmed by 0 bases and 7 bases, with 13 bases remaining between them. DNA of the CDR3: TGTGCCAGCAGCTTGGCCGGGGGGGCGGGTGAAAAACTGTTTTTT. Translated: CASSLAGGAGEKLFF.